These 21 T cell receptor beta chains share one sample of origin, sequenced in a study of neurological immune-mediated disorders. TCRdb re-called the 5' RACE reads with MiXCR, one entry per CDR3 protein. The table records approximately 30,000 distinct CDR3 sequences, about 16% of them present only once. Sequencing used PBMCs. The receptors originated from a man between 65 and 79 years old in good health.

This clonotype was seen many times. The CDR3 spells CATSNPGRGLTGELFF. The CDR3 nucleotides are TGTGCCACCAGCAACCCTGGGAGGGGGCTTACCGGGGAGCTGTTTTTT. V usage is TRBV15 and J usage is TRBJ2-2, with D perhaps assigned TRBD1 or TRBD2 (7 bases each). V lost 4 bases and J 5 bases, leaving 17 bases between the germline ends. The CDR3 consists of 16 residues. Germline V gene sequence: CDR1 LNHNV, CDR2 YYDKDF (reference sequence).

This clonotype appeared many times. The V and J genes are TRBV20-1 and TRBJ2-1, with D possibly being TRBD2 (6 bases). V shed 5 bases and J shed 10 bases, with 21 bases lying between them. Germline V lookup: CDR1 DFQATT, CDR2 SNEGSKA (reference sequence). This CDR3 is 14 amino acids long. The CDR3 nucleotides read TGCAGTGCTCCCCGGGACTCTGCCTCCGAGGAGCAGTTCTTC. It yields the protein CSAPRDSASEEQFF.

This clonotype was recorded once. At one of its ends the junction is not consistent with the germline gene, which may arise from a read error. The genes are TRBV10-3 and TRBJ1-5, with D maybe TRBD1 (5 bases). This CDR3 is 15 amino acids long. Germline lookup yields CDR1 ENHRY and CDR2 SYGVKD. CDR3 nucleotides: TGTGCCATCAGTGAGTCTGGGGGAACAGCTCAGCCCCATCATTTT. The encoded protein is CAISESGGTAQPHHF.

This clonotype was detected many times. The chain employs TRBV7-2 and TRBJ1-5, with 7 bases that match TRBD1. The CDR3 is 15 residues long. CDR1 and CDR2 (germline): SGHTA, FQGNSA. V trimming: 2 bases; J trimming: 6 bases; junction bases outside the gene matches: 7. The CDR3 nucleotides are TGTGCCAGCAGCTTAAGACAGGGAGGGATTCAGCCCCAGCATTTT. It translates to CASSLRQGGIQPQHF.

This clonotype was picked up many times. The chain joins TRBV4-3 to TRBJ1-4; perhaps TRBD1 as D (6 bases). CDR3 size: 16 residues. V shed 0 bases and J shed 8 bases, with 16 bases lying between them. The V gene's germline CDR1 is LGHNA and CDR2 YSLEER. CDR3 sequence (DNA): TGCGCCAGCAGCCAAGATAGGGGCAGGGGAAGGGAAAAACTGTTTTTT. This gives the protein CASSQDRGRGREKLFF.

Ten or more counts support this clonotype. The chain employs TRBV29-1 and TRBJ2-3; TRBD2 aligns across 8 bases. V dropped 7 bases and J dropped 4; count of bases not matched to a gene: 13. The CDR3 has 15 amino acids. Germline V gives CDR1 SQVTM, CDR2 ANQGSEA. CDR3 in DNA: TGCAGCGCCGGTCCTAGCGGGCTCGAATCAGATACGCAGTATTTT. This gives the protein CSAGPSGLESDTQYF.

Many counts were recorded for this clonotype. The chain links TRBV5-1 to TRBJ1-1, with D uncertain. This CDR3 contains 14 residues. Looked up from germline, CDR1 is SGHRS and CDR2 is YFSETQ. V dropped 0 bases and J dropped 0 bases, with 6 bases sitting between them. Written as DNA, the CDR3 is TGCGCCAGCAGCTTGGAAAACGTGAACACTGAAGCTTTCTTT. Protein product: CASSLENVNTEAFF.

In its sample, this clonotype was seen many times. The chain combines TRBV15 with TRBJ2-6; 7 positions agree with TRBD1. CDR3 length: 17 residues. Germline V CDR1 and CDR2: LNHNV, YYDKDF (reference sequence). After removal of 3 bases from V and 3 bases from J, the junction contained 8 bases not matched to a gene. The CDR3 here is CATSSETGVYGANVLTF. Here the CDR3 DNA reads TGTGCCACCAGCAGTGAAACAGGGGTGTATGGGGCCAACGTCCTGACTTTC.

In its sample, this clonotype was seen many times. The V call is TRBV4-2, the J call TRBJ1-1; D may be TRBD1 (6 bases). V lost 0 bases and J lost 1, with 6 bases in between. Germline lookup yields CDR1 LGHNA and CDR2 YNFKEQ. The CDR3 loop spans 14 amino acids. The CDR3 DNA reads as TGTGCCAGCAGCCAAGACAGGGGGAACACTGAAGCTTTCTTT. Translated: CASSQDRGNTEAFF.

At least ten counts were recorded for this clonotype. The CDR3 loop is CASSLGHLLGYTF. CDR3 nucleotide sequence: TGTGCCAGCAGCTTGGGACACCTTTTAGGCTACACCTTC. The V gene is TRBV5-5, the J gene TRBJ1-2, with unresolved D. The CDR3 contains 13 residues. Trimming took 0 bases from V and 8 from J, leaving 11 bases between them. Germline loops: CDR1 SGHKS, CDR2 YYEKEE (reference sequence). The full variable domain, rest sourced from reference TRBV5-5 and TRBJ1-2, is DAGVTQSPTHLIKTRGQQVTLRCSPISGHKSVSWYQQVLGQGPQFIFQYYEKEERGRGNFPDRFSARQFPNYSSELNVNALLLGDSALYLCASSLGHLLGYTFGSGTRLTVV.

Ten or more counts support this clonotype. J is TRBJ1-2 and V is TRBV6-2 or TRBV6-3; 10 bases match TRBD1. The germline gives CDR1 MNHEY, CDR2 SVGEGT. V trimming: 10 bases; J trimming: 4 bases; junction bases outside the gene matches: 9. The CDR3 has 14 residues. The CDR3 loop reads CATLDRGPRYGYTF. CDR3 in DNA: TGTGCCACCCTTGACAGGGGGCCGCGCTATGGCTACACCTTC.

This clonotype was observed at least ten times. The chain joins TRBV21-1 to TRBJ2-1; the table's D call, TRBD2, was not checked against the DNA. TRBV21-1 is recorded as a pseudogene. The CDR3 runs to 18 residues. CDR3 residues: CASSKPLGALGTYNEQFF. The CDR3 nucleotides are TGTGCCAGCAGCAAACCCCTAGGAGCCCTAGGCACCTACAATGAGCAGTTCTTC.

In this sample, this clonotype turned up many times. This chain connects TRBV7-2 to TRBJ2-1, with 9 bases identical to TRBD2. This CDR3 spans 14 amino acids. V shed 3 bases, J shed 5 bases, and the junction held 2 bases outside the gene matches. Per germline, CDR1 SGHTA and CDR2 FQGNSA. The CDR3 protein is CASSLGLANNEQFF. Here the CDR3 DNA reads TGTGCCAGCAGCTTGGGACTAGCTAACAATGAGCAGTTCTTC.

This clonotype was seen repeatedly, ten times or more. The chain joins TRBV20-1 to TRBJ1-5, with TRBD1 matching over 7 bases. The CDR3 covers 15 residues. Germline CDR1 and CDR2: DFQATT and SNEGSKA (reference sequence). Losses at the gene ends were 1 base for V and 7 bases for J; bases not matched to a gene: 10. This chain's CDR3 is CSARANRGEMQPQHF. The CDR3 nucleotides are TGCAGTGCTAGAGCGAACAGGGGCGAGATGCAGCCCCAGCATTTT.

This clonotype was observed many times. J is TRBJ2-5 and V is TRBV5-6; D is undetermined. Germline CDR1 is SGHDT and CDR2 is YYEEEE. The V end lost 7 bases, the J end lost 3 bases, and 16 bases lay between the germline ends. The CDR3 has 14 residues. CDR3 residues: CASLSLGQKETQYF. The CDR3 bases are TGTGCCAGCCTCAGTCTAGGGCAGAAAGAGACCCAGTACTTC.

This clonotype was observed at least ten times. This chain uses TRBV2 with TRBJ1-3; no firm D call. V dropped 2 bases and J dropped 4 bases, with 15 bases sitting between them. The V gene's germline CDR1 is SNHLY and CDR2 FYNNEI. This CDR3 has 16 amino acids. CDR3 DNA: TGTGCCAGCAGTGAAAGGCAAGCCGCCACGGGAAACACCATATATTTT. Its protein is CASSERQAATGNTIYF.

The CDR3 sequence: CASSDRGEGDEQFF. Here the CDR3 DNA reads TGTGCCAGCAGTGACCGGGGGGAAGGCGATGAGCAGTTCTTC. The rearrangement links TRBV6-4 to TRBJ2-1, with 7 positions matching TRBD2. The CDR3 contains 14 residues. From germline, CDR1 is MRHNA and CDR2 SNTAGT. Trimming cost V 2 bases and J 8 bases; bases outside gene matches: 6.

This clonotype came up many times. The chain uses TRBV29-1 and TRBJ1-2; tentative D call: TRBD1 (5 bases). The CDR3 has 12 residues. Germline V gene lookup returns CDR1 SQVTM and CDR2 ANQGSEA. Trimming pared 0 bases from V and 6 bases from J, leaving 8 bases between. CDR3 nucleotides: TGCAGCGTTGAAGACCGGGACGATGGCTACACCTTC. Amino acids: CSVEDRDDGYTF.

The sample holds many counts of this clonotype. The rearrangement uses TRBV7-3 and TRBJ2-3; 12 positions agree with TRBD1. Trimming cost V 5 bases and J 6 bases; bases outside gene matches: 9. The CDR3 sequence is 16 residues long. The germline CDR1 and CDR2 sequences are SGHTA and FQGTGA. This CDR3 reads CASSPGTGGLRDTQYF. Written as DNA, the CDR3 is TGTGCCAGCAGCCCTGGGACAGGGGGCCTGCGGGATACGCAGTATTTT.

This clonotype is labeled large. The chain joins TRBV4-2 to TRBJ2-2, with D possibly matching TRBD1 (5 bases). V lost 0 bases to trimming and J lost 1 base, with 6 bases between them. Per the germline V gene, CDR1 is LGHNA and CDR2 is YNFKEQ. The CDR3 consists of 15 residues. CDR3 sequence reads: CASSQDTGNTGELFF. The CDR3 DNA reads TGTGCCAGCAGCCAAGACACAGGGAACACCGGGGAGCTGTTTTTT.

This clonotype has ten or more counts. V is TRBV5-1 and J is TRBJ1-1; 7 positions match TRBD1. V trimming: 6 bases; J trimming: 5 bases; junction bases outside the gene matches: 13. The CDR3 totals 15 residues. From germline, CDR1 is SGHRS and CDR2 YFSETQ. For the CDR3, the DNA is TGCGCCAGCAAGACCCCAACAGGGGACGGGACTGAAGCTTTCTTT. Its protein product is CASKTPTGDGTEAFF.